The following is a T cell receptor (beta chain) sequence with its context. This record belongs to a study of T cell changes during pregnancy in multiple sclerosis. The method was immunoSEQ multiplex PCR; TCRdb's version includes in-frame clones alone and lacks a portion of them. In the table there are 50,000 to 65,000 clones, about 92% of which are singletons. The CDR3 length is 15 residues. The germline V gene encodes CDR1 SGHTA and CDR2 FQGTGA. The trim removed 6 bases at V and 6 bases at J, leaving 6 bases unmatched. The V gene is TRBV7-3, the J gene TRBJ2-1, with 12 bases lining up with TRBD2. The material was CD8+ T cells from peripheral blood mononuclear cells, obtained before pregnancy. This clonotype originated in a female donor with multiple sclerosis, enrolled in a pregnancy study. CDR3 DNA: TGTGCCAGCAGGCCTAGCGGGGGGGCCTTCAATGAGCAGTTCTTC. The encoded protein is CASRPSGGAFNEQFF.